These 25 T cell receptor beta chains were sequenced from one sample in a study of blood T cell repertoires in COVID-19. Sequencing used immunoSEQ multiplex PCR; TCRdb keeps in-frame clones, though not all of them. Among roughly 500,000 clones listed, roughly 87% were seen once. The sample taken for sequencing was peripheral blood. The receptors were gathered from a man aged 18 to 29 with COVID-19, enrolled during active disease.

This clone was seen a single time. The chain joins TRBV24-1 to TRBJ1-2; D might be TRBD1 (6 bases). The V gene lost 3 bases and the J gene lost 5 bases, with 12 bases spanning the gap. Germline V gene sequence: CDR1 KGHDR, CDR2 SFDVKD. The CDR3 consists of 14 residues. CDR3 coding DNA: TGTGCCACCAGTGATGCAGGGGTCCCGTATGGCTACACCTTC. Its protein is CATSDAGVPYGYTF.

This clone was counted a single time. V gene TRBV19 combines with J gene TRBJ1-6; D is undetermined. Trimming pared 7 bases from V and 7 bases from J, leaving 11 bases between. Germline V gives CDR1 LNHDA, CDR2 SQIVND (reference sequence). The CDR3 spans 13 residues. CDR3 nucleotides: TGTGCCAGTACCGGGTCCGCCAATTCACCCCTCCACTTT. Translation gives CASTGSANSPLHF.

This clone has just a few counts. A junction end diverges from the germline sequence, so it may reflect a read error. The CDR3 protein is CASSSRTLSVLSSEQYF. The CDR3 DNA sequence: TGTGCCAGCAGCTCCCGGACTCTGAGTGTTCTATCCTCCGAGCAGTACTTC. This chain connects TRBV7-2 to TRBJ2-7; TRBD2 might be the D (5 bases). The germline CDR1 and CDR2 sequences are SGHTA and FQGNSA. The CDR3 length is 17 residues.

The genes are TRBV11-3 and TRBJ2-7; 11 bases fit TRBD1. CDR3 length: 16 residues. In germline, CDR1 is SGHNT, CDR2 YENEEA. V shed 3 bases and J 4 bases; nucleotides not matched to a gene: 8. This chain's CDR3 is CASSLRGQGARYEQYF. CDR3 nucleotides: TGTGCCAGCAGCTTGAGAGGACAGGGGGCGAGGTACGAGCAGTACTTC.

Details on this clone: Other DNA sequences of this sample code for an identical CDR3. The CDR3 spells CASRASGGAYNEQFF. The CDR3 DNA sequence: TGTGCCAGCAGGGCTAGCGGGGGGGCCTACAATGAGCAGTTCTTC. The chain has TRBV2 and TRBJ2-1, with 12 bases fitting TRBD2. The germline gives CDR1 SNHLY, CDR2 FYNNEI. Trimming at V came to 6 bases and at J to 2 bases, leaving 2 bases not matched to a gene. The CDR3 extends over 15 amino acids.

Worth noting for this clone: In the same sample, other DNA sequences code for this CDR3. This rearrangement joins TRBV5-1 to TRBJ2-5; 9 bases align to TRBD1. J gave up 5 bases and V 4 bases, and 6 bases lay outside the gene matches. Germline lookup yields CDR1 SGHRS and CDR2 YFSETQ. The CDR3 has 14 amino acids. This chain's CDR3 is CASSLGQGRETQYF. The CDR3 DNA sequence: TGCGCCAGCAGCCTAGGACAGGGGAGGGAGACCCAGTACTTC. Together with reference TRBV5-1 and TRBJ2-5, the CDR3 gives the full variable domain: KAGVTQTPRYLIKTRGQQVTLSCSPISGHRSVSWYQQTPGQGLQFLFEYFSETQRNKGNFPGRFSGRQFSNSRSEMNVSTLELGDSALYLCASSLGQGRETQYFGPGTRLLVL.

CDR3 DNA: TGCGCCAGCAGCTTGAGGGCCAGGGGGCGGACAGATACGCAGTATTTT. Translated, it gives CASSLRARGRTDTQYF. V and J are TRBV5-1 and TRBJ2-3; 8 bases agree with TRBD1. Germline CDR1 and CDR2: SGHRS and YFSETQ. V was pared by 1 base and J by 3 bases, with 7 bases of the junction left unmatched. The CDR3 has 16 residues.

The chain joins TRBV14 to TRBJ1-1, with D perhaps TRBD1 (5 bases). The V and J ends lost 8 bases and 10 bases respectively, with 17 bases between them. CDR3 length: 12 amino acids. The V gene's germline CDR1 is SGHDN and CDR2 FVKESK. DNA for the CDR3: TGTGCCAGCGGGGGGTTGTCGGGCGCAGCTTTCTTT. It encodes CASGGLSGAAFF.

The chain is built from TRBV7-9 and TRBJ2-3, with TRBD1 matching 8 bases. Germline trimming cut 5 bases from V and 0 bases from J; bases unmatched to any gene: 4. CDR1 and CDR2 from the germline V gene are SEHNR and FQNEAQ (reference sequence). This CDR3 region has 15 residues. The chain's CDR3 is CASSITGGSTDTQYF. As DNA, the CDR3 is TGTGCCAGCAGCATTACAGGGGGTAGCACAGATACGCAGTATTTT.

CDR3 nucleotide sequence: TGCGCCAGCAGCTTTACTCCGACATCAGGGAACTATGGCTACACCTTC. Its protein product is CASSFTPTSGNYGYTF. The chain links TRBV5-1 to TRBJ1-2; TRBD1 might be the D (5 bases). The CDR3 has 16 amino acids. Germline lookup yields CDR1 SGHRS and CDR2 YFSETQ. V lost 2 bases to trimming and J lost 2 bases, with 16 bases between them. The whole variable domain, remainder taken from reference TRBV5-1 and TRBJ1-2, is KAGVTQTPRYLIKTRGQQVTLSCSPISGHRSVSWYQQTPGQGLQFLFEYFSETQRNKGNFPGRFSGRQFSNSRSEMNVSTLELGDSALYLCASSFTPTSGNYGYTFGSGTRLTVV.

The chain employs TRBV18 and TRBJ1-5, with TRBD1 identical over 8 bases. In germline, CDR1 is KGHSH, CDR2 LQKENI. This CDR3 has 19 amino acids. Trimming cost V 3 bases and J 0 bases; bases outside gene matches: 13. CDR3 residues: CASSPGGRTGKPSNQPQHF. The CDR3 DNA reads as TGTGCCAGCTCACCTGGCGGTAGGACAGGGAAGCCTAGCAATCAGCCCCAGCATTTT.

The chain joins TRBV15 to TRBJ2-1, with 10 bases aligning to TRBD2. Germline loops: CDR1 LNHNV, CDR2 YYDKDF (reference sequence). The trim removed 0 bases at V and 8 bases at J, leaving 4 bases unmatched. The CDR3 totals 15 residues. The CDR3 DNA reads as TGTGCCACCAGCAGAGAGGTACTAGCGGGGTATGAGCAGTTCTTC. It translates to CATSREVLAGYEQFF.

The chain links TRBV5-1 to TRBJ2-1; 13 bases align to TRBD2. V was clipped by 4 bases and J by 4 bases; unmatched bases: 11. Germline loops: CDR1 SGHRS, CDR2 YFSETQ. The CDR3 runs to 18 residues. The CDR3 reads CASSGGRTSGSIYNEQFF. The CDR3, as DNA: TGCGCCAGCAGCGGGGGTAGGACTAGCGGGAGTATTTACAATGAGCAGTTCTTC.

This rearrangement joins TRBV10-3 to TRBJ1-6; D is ambiguous. V dropped 3 bases and J dropped 6 bases, with 18 bases sitting between them. CDR1 ENHRY and CDR2 SYGVKD come from the germline V gene. The CDR3 length is 17 residues. Here the CDR3 DNA reads TGTGCCATCAGTGAAGGGTCGGGGTTCTTTGGTAATTCACCCCTCCACTTT. Its translation: CAISEGSGFFGNSPLHF.

Only one count was recorded for this clone. This sequence joins TRBV2 and TRBJ2-5; D gene uncertain. This CDR3 region has 12 residues. The germline V and J ends were trimmed by 6 bases and 4 bases, with 9 bases remaining between them. Germline CDR1 SNHLY, CDR2 FYNNEI. In DNA form, the CDR3 reads TGTGCCAGCAGGGGTCCGGGAGAGACCCAGTACTTC. The encoded protein is CASRGPGETQYF.

The gene calls are TRBV27 and TRBJ2-1, with a possible D match to TRBD2 (6 bases). Trimming stripped 5 bases from V and 3 bases from J, with 11 bases between. From germline, CDR1 is MNHEY and CDR2 SMNVEV (reference sequence). This CDR3 is built from 14 residues. Written as DNA, the CDR3 is TGTGCCAGCAGTCCGGGAGTTGTCTACAATGAGCAGTTCTTC. As protein: CASSPGVVYNEQFF.

The chain has TRBV3-1 (or the pseudogene TRBV3-2) and TRBJ2-7; weak D call: TRBD1 (6 bases). This CDR3 has 14 amino acids. The V gene's germline CDR1 is LGHDT and CDR2 YNNKEL (reference sequence). With 0 bases removed from V and 8 bases from J, the gap between germline ends came to 14 bases. The CDR3 DNA sequence: TGTGCCAGCAGCCAAGACATCGGAGACAGGCAGCAGTACTTC. As protein: CASSQDIGDRQQYF.

The chain combines TRBV19 with TRBJ1-5; the match to TRBD1 covers 8 bases. Germline V lookup: CDR1 LNHDA, CDR2 SQIVND (reference sequence). This CDR3 is 16 amino acids long. Trimming cost V 7 bases and J 6 bases; bases outside gene matches: 14. The CDR3 loop reads CASTPIPTGVGQPQHF. The CDR3 DNA follows: TGTGCCAGTACCCCGATCCCGACAGGGGTGGGTCAGCCCCAGCATTTT.

The chain carries TRBV5-1 and TRBJ2-7; the match to TRBD2 covers 7 bases. CDR1 is SGHRS, CDR2 YFSETQ, per germline. There are 16 residues in the CDR3. With V trimmed by 4 bases and J by 2 bases, 12 bases remained unmatched. CDR3 sequence reads: CASSRTTSRSTYEQYF. CDR3 DNA: TGCGCCAGCAGCCGGACGACTAGCAGATCAACCTACGAGCAGTACTTC.

This clone was observed a few times. This rearrangement joins TRBV7-3 to TRBJ2-1; 11 bases are a match to TRBD1. This CDR3 region has 16 residues. The V gene end was trimmed by 3 bases and the J gene end by 4 bases; junction bases not matched to a gene: 5. Germline loops: CDR1 SGHTA, CDR2 FQGTGA. CDR3 loop: CASSFGGTGGYNEQFF. The CDR3 DNA follows: TGTGCCAGCAGCTTCGGTGGGACAGGGGGTTACAATGAGCAGTTCTTC.

J is TRBJ2-5 and V is TRBV7-8; 8 positions match TRBD2. The CDR3 runs 18 residues. Unmatched junction bases numbered 15, after V lost 1 base and J lost 5 bases. CDR1 and CDR2 from the germline V gene are SGHVS and FQNEAQ. CDR3: CASSLVKTSEGWRETQYF. DNA of the CDR3: TGTGCCAGCAGCTTAGTCAAGACTAGCGAGGGATGGAGGGAGACCCAGTACTTC.

The V gene is TRBV10-3, the J gene TRBJ2-3, with 12 bases aligning to TRBD1. After removal of 2 bases from V and 4 bases from J, the junction contained 4 bases not matched to a gene. This CDR3 has 16 residues. The germline V gene encodes CDR1 ENHRY and CDR2 SYGVKD. The CDR3 DNA follows: TGTGCCATCAGTGAGCACCGGGACAGGGGGCCAGATACGCAGTATTTT. Translated, it gives CAISEHRDRGPDTQYF.

This clone occurred a few times. The chain uses TRBV7-9 and TRBJ1-2, with 9 nucleotides matching TRBD1. This CDR3 spans 14 amino acids. The V segment lost 5 bases and the J segment 6 bases; nucleotides outside the gene matches: 7. Germline assignment: CDR1 SEHNR and CDR2 FQNEAQ (reference sequence). The CDR3, as DNA: TGTGCCAGCAGCCTGATTGGACAGGGGAATGGCTACACCTTC. Protein: CASSLIGQGNGYTF.

J is TRBJ2-5 and V is TRBV11-1; D not certain. The ends were cut back, 5 bases at V and 4 bases at J, with 8 bases in the middle. The CDR3 is 12 amino acids. Germline V lookup: CDR1 SGHAT, CDR2 FQDESV (reference sequence). The CDR3 DNA is TGTGCCAGCAGCCTCGCCAGAGAGACCCAGTACTTC. It encodes CASSLARETQYF.

The J gene is TRBJ1-4, the V gene TRBV14; no definite D call. Trimming pared 4 bases from V and 8 bases from J, leaving 11 bases between. Germline V gives CDR1 SGHDN, CDR2 FVKESK. The CDR3 extends over 13 amino acids. In nucleotides, the CDR3 is TGTGCCAGCAGCCGGCGGGCCGGAGAAAAACTGTTTTTT. Translated: CASSRRAGEKLFF. The full variable domain, completed using reference TRBV14 and TRBJ1-4, is EAGVTQFPSHSVIEKGQTVTLRCDPISGHDNLYWYRRVMGKEIKFLLHFVKESKQDESGMPNNRFLAERTGGTYSTLKVQPAELEDSGVYFCASSRRAGEKLFFGSGTQLSVL.